A single sample gave rise to the 22 T cell receptor beta chains below, sequenced in a study of control samples from healthy donors and cancer patients (dated by TCRdb to about 2020). Libraries were constructed by the immunoSEQ multiplex PCR assay. Held by TCRdb, this immuneACCESS table contains in-frame sequences only and omits some clones. Under half of the omission traces to an unresolved V gene where checked; the cause of the rest is unknown. Recorded for this sample are about 52,000 clones; roughly 94% of them occurred a single time. The ten biggest clones cover nearly 2.5% of the sample. Material: blood. The source is a man aged 25-45 years in good health.

The chain carries TRBV15 and TRBJ1-5, with D perhaps matching TRBD1 (5 bases). CDR1 and CDR2 (germline): LNHNV, YYDKDF (reference sequence). The V end lost 0 bases, the J end lost 0 bases, and 9 bases lay between the germline ends. The CDR3 contains 16 residues. Written as DNA, the CDR3 is TGTGCCACCAGCAGAGAATCGGGGGATAGCAATCAGCCCCAGCATTTT. Its protein is CATSRESGDSNQPQHF.

The chain combines TRBV2 with TRBJ2-2; tentative D call: TRBD2 (5 bases). This CDR3 comprises 16 residues. The germline CDR1 and CDR2 sequences are SNHLY and FYNNEI. The V gene lost 7 bases and the J gene lost 2 bases, with 17 bases spanning the gap. DNA for the CDR3: TGTGCCAGCACGGGCCGGGCGGGCTTTAACACCGGGGAGCTGTTTTTT. This encodes CASTGRAGFNTGELFF.

This clone was seen just once. The chain joins TRBV23-1 to TRBJ1-6, with 7 nucleotides matching TRBD1. TRBV23-1 is an ORF, with its function uncertain. The junction had 10 bases not matched to a gene; V was cut back by 2 bases and J by 3 bases. This CDR3 spans 18 amino acids. The CDR3 is CASSQRVQGVGYNSPLHF. The CDR3 DNA is TGCGCCAGCAGTCAAAGAGTGCAGGGGGTTGGCTATAATTCACCCCTCCACTTT.

This clone was detected once. V gene TRBV6-4 combines with J gene TRBJ2-3; D is unresolved. Per germline, CDR1 MRHNA and CDR2 SNTAGT. This CDR3 has 14 residues. Trimming took 5 bases from V and 4 from J, leaving 13 bases between them. The CDR3 is CASSTRSDADTQYF. Written as DNA, the CDR3 is TGTGCCAGCAGTACCCGATCCGACGCAGATACGCAGTATTTT.

This clone was seen a single time. This chain joins TRBV5-5 and TRBJ1-2; possibly TRBD1 for D (6 bases). From germline, CDR1 is SGHKS and CDR2 YYEKEE (reference sequence). V dropped 2 bases and J dropped 5 bases, with 16 bases sitting between them. The length of the CDR3 is 15 residues. The CDR3 is CASSFSPQGLYGYTF. The CDR3 DNA is TGTGCCAGCAGCTTTAGTCCTCAGGGGCTGTATGGCTACACCTTC. The full variable domain, completed using reference TRBV5-5 and TRBJ1-2, is DAGVTQSPTHLIKTRGQQVTLRCSPISGHKSVSWYQQVLGQGPQFIFQYYEKEERGRGNFPDRFSARQFPNYSSELNVNALLLGDSALYLCASSFSPQGLYGYTFGSGTRLTVV.

This clone was seen only a few times. The V and J genes are TRBV19 and TRBJ2-7; perhaps D is TRBD1 or TRBD2 (6 bases each). The V and J ends lost 1 base and 2 bases respectively, with 9 bases between them. CDR1 and CDR2 from the germline V gene are LNHDA and SQIVND (reference sequence). The CDR3 has 14 amino acids. CDR3 sequence: CASSIAGGPYEQYF. As DNA, the CDR3 is TGTGCCAGTAGTATAGCCGGGGGCCCCTACGAGCAGTACTTC. The full variable domain, its missing parts supplied by reference TRBV19 and TRBJ2-7, is DGGITQSPKYLFRKEGQNVTLSCEQNLNHDAMYWYRQDPGQGLRLIYYSQIVNDFQKGDIAEGYSVSREKKESFPLTVTSAQKNPTAFYLCASSIAGGPYEQYFGPGTRLTVT.

The rearrangement joins TRBV7-9 to TRBJ1-1, with unresolved D. V was pared by 5 bases and J by 0 bases, with 7 bases between. The germline gives CDR1 SEHNR, CDR2 FQNEAQ (reference sequence). The CDR3 is 13 residues long. Written as DNA, the CDR3 is TGTGCCAGCAGCCCGGAGATGAACACTGAAGCTTTCTTT. Translation gives CASSPEMNTEAFF.

The chain is built from TRBV9 and TRBJ1-1, with 8 bases that match TRBD1. The CDR3 totals 14 residues. Trimming cost V 3 bases and J 3 bases; bases outside gene matches: 4. Germline values: CDR1 SGDLS, CDR2 YYNGEE. This CDR3 reads CASSATTGDTEAFF. CDR3 DNA sequence: TGTGCCAGCAGCGCGACGACAGGGGACACTGAAGCTTTCTTT.

This chain links TRBV6-6 with TRBJ2-2, with D perhaps being TRBD1 or TRBD2 (5 bases each). The V and J ends lost 8 bases and 0 bases respectively, with 10 bases between them. From germline, CDR1 is MNHNY and CDR2 SVGAGI (reference sequence). The CDR3 runs 14 residues. The CDR3 DNA reads as TGTGCCAGCGAGGGGACGTCGAACACCGGGGAGCTGTTTTTT. This translates into CASEGTSNTGELFF.

The genes are TRBV2 and TRBJ2-1, with 7 bases aligning to TRBD2. The CDR3 is 15 amino acids. Germline CDR1 reads SNHLY; CDR2 reads FYNNEI. V dropped 4 bases and J dropped 5; count of bases not matched to a gene: 8. CDR3 DNA sequence: TGTGCCAGCAGTGTAAGAGGGAGGGCACACAATGAGCAGTTCTTC. It encodes CASSVRGRAHNEQFF.

The sample holds one count of this clone. The V and J genes are TRBV5-5 and TRBJ1-5; TRBD1 might be the D (6 bases). Trimming left V 1 base short and J 3 bases short, with 11 bases between. CDR1 and CDR2 (germline): SGHKS, YYEKEE (reference sequence). The CDR3 is 15 amino acids. The CDR3 reads CASSLYRDNNQPQHF. The CDR3 region has the DNA TGTGCCAGCAGCTTGTATAGGGACAACAATCAGCCCCAGCATTTT.

The gene calls are TRBV19 and TRBJ2-2; 15 nucleotides line up with TRBD2. CDR3 length: 18 residues. CDR1 and CDR2 (germline): LNHDA, SQIVND (reference sequence). V lost 5 bases, J lost 0 bases, and 4 bases stayed unmatched. CDR3 in amino acids: CASSLGLAGGPNTGELFF. In DNA, the CDR3 is TGTGCCAGTAGTTTAGGACTAGCGGGAGGGCCGAACACCGGGGAGCTGTTTTTT. Looking up the rest from reference TRBV19 and TRBJ2-2 gives the full variable domain: DGGITQSPKYLFRKEGQNVTLSCEQNLNHDAMYWYRQDPGQGLRLIYYSQIVNDFQKGDIAEGYSVSREKKESFPLTVTSAQKNPTAFYLCASSLGLAGGPNTGELFFGEGSRLTVL.

V is TRBV5-6 and J is TRBJ2-5; D gene uncertain. The CDR3 has 15 amino acids. The germline V and J ends were trimmed by 1 base and 2 bases, with 12 bases remaining between them. Germline V gene lookup returns CDR1 SGHDT and CDR2 YYEEEE. The chain's CDR3 is CASSLQLRFQETQYF. CDR3 DNA: TGTGCCAGCAGCTTGCAGTTGCGATTTCAAGAGACCCAGTACTTC.

The chain joins TRBV5-4 to TRBJ2-1, with D possibly being TRBD1 or TRBD2 (5 bases each). Germline CDR1 and CDR2: SGHNT and YYREEE (reference sequence). The V end was cut by 2 bases, the J end by 4 bases, with 10 bases between. The CDR3 runs 14 residues. CDR3: CASSFLGTYNEQFF. CDR3 nucleotides: TGTGCCAGCAGCTTTCTAGGGACGTACAATGAGCAGTTCTTC. Based on the CDR3 plus reference TRBV5-4 and TRBJ2-1, the full variable domain is ETGVTQSPTHLIKTRGQQVTLRCSSQSGHNTVSWYQQALGQGPQFIFQYYREEENGRGNFPPRFSGLQFPNYSSELNVNALELDDSALYLCASSFLGTYNEQFFGPGTRLTVL.

This clone was detected once. This same CDR3 is encoded by further DNA sequences in the sample. The chain employs TRBV28 and TRBJ1-5; D is perhaps TRBD1 (6 bases). V was cut by 3 bases and J by 3 bases, with 15 bases left in between. Germline lookup yields CDR1 MDHEN and CDR2 SYDVKM. The CDR3 is made up of 16 amino acids. The CDR3 DNA follows: TGTGCCAGCAGTTTGGGCAGGGGAATATTCAATCAGCCCCAGCATTTT. Amino acids: CASSLGRGIFNQPQHF. Supplemented by reference TRBV28 and TRBJ1-5, the full variable domain reads DVKVTQSSRYLVKRTGEKVFLECVQDMDHENMFWYRQDPGLGLRLIYFSYDVKMKEKGDIPEGYSVSREKKERFSLILESASTNQTSMYLCASSLGRGIFNQPQHFGDGTRLSIL.

This CDR3 reads CASSEETGGFYSPLHF. In DNA, the CDR3 is TGTGCCAGCAGTGAAGAGACAGGGGGCTTCTATTCACCCCTCCACTTT. J is TRBJ1-6 and V is TRBV2; 10 nucleotides align to TRBD1. The J segment lost 8 bases and the V segment lost 1 base, leaving 5 bases of the junction unmatched. Germline CDR1 is SNHLY and CDR2 is FYNNEI. The CDR3 runs to 16 residues. Full variable domain (remainder filled in from reference TRBV2 and TRBJ1-6): EPEVTQTPSHQVTQMGQEVILRCVPISNHLYFYWYRQILGQKVEFLVSFYNNEISEKSEIFDDQFSVERPDGSNFTLKIRSTKLEDSAMYFCASSEETGGFYSPLHFGNGTRLTVT.

This clone occurred once. The CDR3 region is CASSLELVDEKLFF. CDR3 in DNA: TGTGCCAGCAGTTTGGAGTTAGTGGATGAAAAACTGTTTTTT. The J gene is TRBJ1-4, the V gene TRBV28; no clear D. The CDR3 is made up of 14 amino acids. Trimming shortened V by 3 bases and J by 6 bases, and 11 bases separated the two germline ends. Looked up from germline, CDR1 is MDHEN and CDR2 is SYDVKM.

This chain links TRBV5-1 with TRBJ2-1; D unclear. Trimming removed 4 bases at V and 7 bases at J, with 6 bases between. CDR3 length: 11 residues. The germline CDR1 and CDR2 sequences are SGHRS and YFSETQ. This CDR3 reads CASSRINEQFF. CDR3 in DNA: TGCGCCAGCAGCAGGATAAATGAGCAGTTCTTC.

The gene calls are TRBV28 and TRBJ1-5; no definite D call. Germline CDR1 is MDHEN and CDR2 is SYDVKM. This CDR3 is built from 11 residues. Trimming left V 2 bases short and J 11 bases short, with 7 bases between. In nucleotides, the CDR3 is TGTGCCAGCAGTTTAGGCCAATCCCAGCATTTT. It yields the protein CASSLGQSQHF.

This chain links TRBV19 with TRBJ2-7, with D unresolved. V was clipped by 5 bases and J by 0 bases, with 14 bases between them. Germline lookup yields CDR1 LNHDA and CDR2 SQIVND (reference sequence). The CDR3 is 15 amino acids. The CDR3 coding sequence is TGTGCCAGTAGTCCTCCCGGGTCTCTCTCCTACGAGCAGTACTTC. Residues: CASSPPGSLSYEQYF.

The rearrangement joins TRBV7-9 to TRBJ2-3; D is undetermined. Deletions cut 6 bases from V and 2 bases from J, with 9 bases between. The CDR3 contains 13 residues. Germline V gives CDR1 SEHNR, CDR2 FQNEAQ (reference sequence). The CDR3 reads CASSARSTDTQYF. For the CDR3, the DNA is TGTGCCAGCAGTGCCCGGTCCACAGATACGCAGTATTTT.

The DNA for the CDR3 is TGTGCCAGCAGTTACGCTAGCGGGAGGGCCGATGAGCAGTTCTTC. This encodes CASSYASGRADEQFF. V usage is TRBV6-5 and J usage is TRBJ2-1; 12 bases are shared with TRBD2. The CDR3 runs to 15 residues. The J segment lost 8 bases and the V segment lost 2 bases, leaving 4 bases of the junction unmatched. Per germline, CDR1 MNHEY and CDR2 SVGAGI.